This TCR beta chain originates from a study of T cell changes during pregnancy in multiple sclerosis. V lost 5 bases, J lost 5 bases, and 17 bases lay in between. Germline V lookup: CDR1 SGHRS, CDR2 YFSETQ. The length of the CDR3 is 15 residues. The table came from immunoSEQ multiplex PCR; TCRdb's copy has only in-frame clones and leaves some out. Counted here are about 53,000 clones, 80% to 95% occurring once; the ten biggest clones make up around 0.48%. The source was CD4+ T cells from peripheral blood mononuclear cells, collected in the third trimester of pregnancy. This sequence originates from a female donor with multiple sclerosis, enrolled in a pregnancy study. The chain combines TRBV5-1 with TRBJ2-1, with D tentatively TRBD1 (7 bases). Here the CDR3 reads CASRTDRAGNNEQFF. The DNA for the CDR3 is TGCGCCAGCAGAACTGACAGGGCGGGGAACAATGAGCAGTTCTTC.